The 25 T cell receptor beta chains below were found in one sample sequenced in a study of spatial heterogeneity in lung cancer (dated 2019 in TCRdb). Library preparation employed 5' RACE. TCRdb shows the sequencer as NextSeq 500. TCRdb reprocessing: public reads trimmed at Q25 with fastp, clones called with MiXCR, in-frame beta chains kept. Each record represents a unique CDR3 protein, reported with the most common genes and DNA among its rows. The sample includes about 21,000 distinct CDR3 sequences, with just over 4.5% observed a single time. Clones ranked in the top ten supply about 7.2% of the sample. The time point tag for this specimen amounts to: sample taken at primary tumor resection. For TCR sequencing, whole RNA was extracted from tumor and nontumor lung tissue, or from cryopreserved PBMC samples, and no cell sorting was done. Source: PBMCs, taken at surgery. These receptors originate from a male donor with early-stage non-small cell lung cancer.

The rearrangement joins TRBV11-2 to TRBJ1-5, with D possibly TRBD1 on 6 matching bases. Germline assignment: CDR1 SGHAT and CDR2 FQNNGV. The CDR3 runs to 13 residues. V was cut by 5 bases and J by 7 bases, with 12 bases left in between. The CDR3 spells CASSSRGNQPQHF. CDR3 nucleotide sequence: TGTGCCAGCAGCAGCAGGGGTAACCAGCCCCAGCATTTT.

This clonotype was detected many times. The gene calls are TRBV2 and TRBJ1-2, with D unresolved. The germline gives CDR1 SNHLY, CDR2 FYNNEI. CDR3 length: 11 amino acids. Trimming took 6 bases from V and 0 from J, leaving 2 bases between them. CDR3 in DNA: TGTGCCAGCAGAGCTAACTATGGCTACACCTTC. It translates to CASRANYGYTF.

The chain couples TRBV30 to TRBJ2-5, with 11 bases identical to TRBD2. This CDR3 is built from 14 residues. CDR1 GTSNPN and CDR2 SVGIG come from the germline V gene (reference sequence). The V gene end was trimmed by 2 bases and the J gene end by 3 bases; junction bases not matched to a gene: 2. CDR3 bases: TGTGCCTGGAGTCCGGGACTAGCGGAAGAGACCCAGTACTTC. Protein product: CAWSPGLAEETQYF.

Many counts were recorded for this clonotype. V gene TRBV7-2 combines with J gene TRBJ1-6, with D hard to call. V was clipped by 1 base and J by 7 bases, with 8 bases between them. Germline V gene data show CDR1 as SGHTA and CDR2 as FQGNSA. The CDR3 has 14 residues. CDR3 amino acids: CASSLGATNSPLHF. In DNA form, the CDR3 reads TGTGCCAGCAGCTTAGGGGCCACAAATTCACCCCTCCACTTT.

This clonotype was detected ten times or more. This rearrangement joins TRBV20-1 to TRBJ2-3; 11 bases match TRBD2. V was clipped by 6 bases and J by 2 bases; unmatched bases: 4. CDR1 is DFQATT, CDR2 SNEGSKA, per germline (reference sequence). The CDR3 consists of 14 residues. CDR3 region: CSAETSGVTDTQYF. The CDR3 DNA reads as TGCAGTGCCGAGACTAGCGGGGTCACAGATACGCAGTATTTT.

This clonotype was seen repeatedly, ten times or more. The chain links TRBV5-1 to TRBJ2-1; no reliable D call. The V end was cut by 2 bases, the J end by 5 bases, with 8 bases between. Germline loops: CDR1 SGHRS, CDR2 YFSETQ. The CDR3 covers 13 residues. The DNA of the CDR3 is TGCGCCAGCAGCTTTCAGGTAAACAATGAGCAGTTCTTC. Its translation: CASSFQVNNEQFF.

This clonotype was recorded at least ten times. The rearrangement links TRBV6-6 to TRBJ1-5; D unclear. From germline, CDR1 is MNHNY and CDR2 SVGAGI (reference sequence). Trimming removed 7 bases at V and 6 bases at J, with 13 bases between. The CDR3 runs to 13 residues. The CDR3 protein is CASKGQLIQPQHF. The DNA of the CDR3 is TGTGCCAGCAAGGGCCAGTTGATTCAGCCCCAGCATTTT.

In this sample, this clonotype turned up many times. The chain's CDR3 is CASSLALQGSYTEAFF. The DNA of the CDR3 is TGCGCCAGCAGCTTGGCGCTTCAGGGGAGTTACACTGAAGCTTTCTTT. The V and J genes are TRBV5-1 and TRBJ1-1, with TRBD1 as a possible D gene (6 bases). CDR3 length equals 16 residues. V was cut by 0 bases and J by 3 bases, with 15 bases left in between. Germline V gene sequence: CDR1 SGHRS, CDR2 YFSETQ.

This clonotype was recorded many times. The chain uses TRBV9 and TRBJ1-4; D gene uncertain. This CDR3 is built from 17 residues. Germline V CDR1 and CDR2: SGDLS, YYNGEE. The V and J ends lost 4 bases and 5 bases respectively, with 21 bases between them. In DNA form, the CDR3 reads TGTGCCAGCAGCACCGGACGGTCTCTAAATCTCAATGAAAAACTGTTTTTT. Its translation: CASSTGRSLNLNEKLFF.

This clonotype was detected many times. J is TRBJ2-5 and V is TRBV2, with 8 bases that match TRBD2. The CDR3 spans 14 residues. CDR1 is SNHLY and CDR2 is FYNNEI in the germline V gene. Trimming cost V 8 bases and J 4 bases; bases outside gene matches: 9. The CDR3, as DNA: TGTGCCAGCCTCTCAGGGAGCGGGAGAGAGACCCAGTACTTC. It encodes CASLSGSGRETQYF.

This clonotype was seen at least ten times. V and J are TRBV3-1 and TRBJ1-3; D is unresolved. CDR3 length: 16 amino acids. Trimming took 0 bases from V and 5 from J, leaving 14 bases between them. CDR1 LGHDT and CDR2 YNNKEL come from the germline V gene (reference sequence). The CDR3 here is CASSQDRTRFRNTIYF. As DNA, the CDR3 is TGTGCCAGCAGCCAAGACAGGACTCGGTTCAGAAACACCATATATTTT.

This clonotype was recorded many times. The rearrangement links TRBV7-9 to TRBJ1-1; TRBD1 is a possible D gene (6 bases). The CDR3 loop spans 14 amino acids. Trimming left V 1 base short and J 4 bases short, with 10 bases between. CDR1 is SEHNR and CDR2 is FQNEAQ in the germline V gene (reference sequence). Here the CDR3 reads CASSLEGGTTEAFF. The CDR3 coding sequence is TGTGCCAGCAGCTTAGAGGGGGGAACCACTGAAGCTTTCTTT.

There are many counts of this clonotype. CDR3 sequence: CSAGQHNQPQHF. DNA of the CDR3: TGCAGTGCTGGACAGCACAATCAGCCCCAGCATTTT. The chain uses TRBV20-1 and TRBJ1-5, with D possibly matching TRBD1 (6 bases). The V end was cut by 5 bases, the J end by 3 bases, with 8 bases between. This CDR3 is 12 amino acids long. Germline-derived CDR1 and CDR2 are DFQATT and SNEGSKA (reference sequence).

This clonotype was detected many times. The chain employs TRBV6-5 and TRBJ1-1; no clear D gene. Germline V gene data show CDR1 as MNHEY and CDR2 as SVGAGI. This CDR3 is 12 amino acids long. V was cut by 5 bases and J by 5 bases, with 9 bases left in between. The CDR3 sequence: CASSNGVTEAFF. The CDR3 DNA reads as TGTGCCAGCAGTAACGGAGTGACTGAAGCTTTCTTT.

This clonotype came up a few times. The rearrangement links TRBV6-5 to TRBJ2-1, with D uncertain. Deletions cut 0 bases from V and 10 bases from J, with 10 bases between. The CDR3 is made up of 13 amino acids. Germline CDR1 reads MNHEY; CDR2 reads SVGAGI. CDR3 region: CASSYSSSREQFF. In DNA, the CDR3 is TGTGCCAGCAGTTACTCCTCTTCTAGGGAGCAGTTCTTC.

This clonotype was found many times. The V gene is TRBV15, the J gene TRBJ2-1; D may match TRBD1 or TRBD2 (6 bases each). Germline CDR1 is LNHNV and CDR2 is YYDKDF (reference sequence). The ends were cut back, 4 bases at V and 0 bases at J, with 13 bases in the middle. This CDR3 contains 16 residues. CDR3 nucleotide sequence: TGTGCCACCAGCAATTCGGGGGCCTACTCCTACAATGAGCAGTTCTTC. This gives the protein CATSNSGAYSYNEQFF.

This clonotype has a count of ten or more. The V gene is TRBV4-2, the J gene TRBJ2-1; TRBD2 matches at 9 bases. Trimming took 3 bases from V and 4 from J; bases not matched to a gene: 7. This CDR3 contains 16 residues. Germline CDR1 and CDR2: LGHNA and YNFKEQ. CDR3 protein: CASSHTQTSGYNEQFF. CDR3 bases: TGTGCCAGCAGCCATACCCAGACTAGCGGTTACAATGAGCAGTTCTTC.

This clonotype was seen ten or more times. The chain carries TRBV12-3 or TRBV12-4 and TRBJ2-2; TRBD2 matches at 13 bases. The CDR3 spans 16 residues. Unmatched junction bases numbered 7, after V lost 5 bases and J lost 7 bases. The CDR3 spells CASSRTSGGAIGELFF. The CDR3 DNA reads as TGTGCCAGCAGTCGCACTAGCGGGGGGGCAATCGGGGAGCTGTTTTTT.

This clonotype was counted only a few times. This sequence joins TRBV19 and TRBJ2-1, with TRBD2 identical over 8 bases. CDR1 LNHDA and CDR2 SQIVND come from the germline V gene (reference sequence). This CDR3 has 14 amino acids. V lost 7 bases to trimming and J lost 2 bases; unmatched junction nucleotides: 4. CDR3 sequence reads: CASKGTRAYNEQFF. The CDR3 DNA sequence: TGTGCCAGTAAAGGGACTAGGGCCTACAATGAGCAGTTCTTC.

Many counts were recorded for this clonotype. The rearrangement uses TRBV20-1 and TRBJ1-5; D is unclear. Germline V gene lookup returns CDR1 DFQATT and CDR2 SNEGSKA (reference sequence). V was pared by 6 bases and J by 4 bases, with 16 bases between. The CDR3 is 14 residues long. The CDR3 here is CSASTGVGNQPQHF. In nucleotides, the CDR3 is TGCAGTGCCTCGACTGGGGTCGGAAATCAGCCCCAGCATTTT.

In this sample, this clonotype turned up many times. CDR3 amino acids: CASSFTTGKTQYF. CDR3 sequence (DNA): TGTGCCAGCAGCTTCACGACGGGAAAGACCCAGTACTTC. This chain links TRBV5-6 with TRBJ2-5; perhaps TRBD2 as D (5 bases). Deletions cut 2 bases from V and 6 bases from J, with 11 bases between. This CDR3 spans 13 amino acids. Germline CDR1 is SGHDT and CDR2 is YYEEEE.

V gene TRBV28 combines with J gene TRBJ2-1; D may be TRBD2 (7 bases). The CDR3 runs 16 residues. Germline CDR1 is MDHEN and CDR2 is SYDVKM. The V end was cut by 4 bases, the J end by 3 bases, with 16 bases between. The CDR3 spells CASSSERGAHYNEQFF. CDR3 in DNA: TGTGCCAGCAGTTCAGAACGGGGGGCTCACTACAATGAGCAGTTCTTC.

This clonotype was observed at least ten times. For the CDR3, the DNA is TGTGCCAGCAGCTTTGGACTAGCTGCCGAGCAGTACTTC. The encoded protein is CASSFGLAAEQYF. The chain is built from TRBV7-2 and TRBJ2-7, with 8 bases matching TRBD2. The CDR3 length is 13 residues. Losses at the gene ends were 3 bases for V and 6 bases for J; bases not matched to a gene: 4. Per the germline V gene, CDR1 is SGHTA and CDR2 is FQGNSA.

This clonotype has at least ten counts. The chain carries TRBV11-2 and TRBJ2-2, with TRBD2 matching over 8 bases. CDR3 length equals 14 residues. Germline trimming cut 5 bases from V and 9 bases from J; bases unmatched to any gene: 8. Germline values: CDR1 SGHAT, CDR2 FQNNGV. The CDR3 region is CASSLQAGGRELFF. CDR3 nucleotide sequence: TGTGCCAGCAGCCTACAGGCGGGAGGCAGGGAGCTGTTTTTT.

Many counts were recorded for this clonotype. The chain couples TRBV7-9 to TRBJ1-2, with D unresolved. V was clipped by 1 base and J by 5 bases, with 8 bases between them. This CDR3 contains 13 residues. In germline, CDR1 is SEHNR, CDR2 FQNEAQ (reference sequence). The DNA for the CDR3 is TGTGCCAGCAGCTTAGGGGATGGTTATGGCTACACCTTC. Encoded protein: CASSLGDGYGYTF.